This T cell receptor (beta chain) was retrieved from a study of T cell responses to AZD1222 COVID-19 vaccine (dated by TCRdb to the early 2020s). For the study in its entirety: A total of around 240 trial participants underwent TCR sequencing, of whom roughly 210 had received two doses of AZD1222 and 26 had received two doses of the MenACWY control vaccine. Trial participants were enrolled by age into 18-55, 56-69 and 70-plus year subgroups, with approximately 150, 30 and 60 TCR-sequenced participants respectively. What the authors observed across the whole study: Vaccine-associated CD4 TCRs spanned the whole spike protein, with dominant responses in regions 160-218 and 743-854. Conclusions about previously exposed vaccinees are limited because only five to seven AZD1222 recipients were SARS-CoV-2 seropositive at baseline. Most participants were white British and females outnumbered males, and the authors suggested that clonal diversity may have been underestimated. A significant rise in spike-specific TCR breadth and depth was observed after two AZD1222 doses relative to day 0 and relative to MenACWY recipients. In the small 56-69-year group, the increase in depth fell short of significance, most likely because of low power. No day 14 peak-response samples were available, so repertoires were characterized only after the peak T cell response. Reportedly, almost half of the unique spike-specific TCRs recognized epitopes lying outside the regions that are mutated in the B.1.351 and B.1.1.7 variants.

The meaning of the sample's time point label: about 28 days (+/-7) after the second vaccine dose. AZD1222 recipients with second doses at about 4 weeks or about 12 weeks were pooled, because spike-specific TCR depth and breadth did not differ between schedules. Vaccinee samples came from UK trials COV001 and COV002, including a single-blind randomized controlled phase 2/3 trial of AZD1222 (ChAdOx1 nCoV-19) in healthy adults. Trial participant PBMC samples were collected at day 0 and day 28 after the second dose for TCRbeta chain sequencing. Note on this clone: Its antigen is currently not known. No much larger clonotype is one base removed from it; base qualities were not supplied.

The CDR3 regions of human TCRbeta chains were analyzed by immunosequencing. Regarding the original processing steps: Repertoire TCRs were checked for matches against a reference library of SARS-CoV-2-specific TCRs that had been generated using the MIRA antigen-specificity platform. Breadth was defined as the fraction of unique TCRs that were SARS-CoV-2-associated. Depth was defined as the fraction of total T cells that were SARS-CoV-2-associated. Using the MIRA data, each spike-specific TCR was mapped to the spike region that the TCR reacts to and placed in a CD4 or CD8 class. Log10-transformed breadth and depth values were compared by one-way ANOVA with Sidak's multiple comparisons tests. In TCRdb, the immuneACCESS table is reduced to in-frame sequences with V and J assigned. These tables do not hold every clone; where another copy was compared, an unresolved V gene accounts for under half, and the others remain unexplained. The V and J calls and clone size come from that table; D and trimming were worked out from the DNA. Across this sample there are about 120,000 clones, with more than 85% seen only once. The ten largest account for 3% of the sample.

V gives up 4 bases and J gives up 2 bases, and the segment between their germline ends measures 12 bases. CDR1 and CDR2 (SGHRS, YFSETQ) derive from the germline V gene. The CDR3 spans 14 residues, from the cysteine through the phenylalanine. The entry retains the CDR3 DNA only, 42 bases that are in frame from base 1. The rearranged segments are TRBV5-1 and TRBJ1-1; D gene: possibly TRBD1, on 5 matching bases. Source: peripheral blood, taken 28 days after the second AZD1222 dose. The sequence was collected from an adult who received the AZD1222 COVID-19 vaccine. The nucleotides are TGCGCCAGCAGCCAGGGACCTCTAAACACTGAAGCTTTCTTT. The encoded protein is CASSQGPLNTEAFF.